This T cell receptor (beta chain) was recorded in a study of blood T cells in healthy people across ages. About the study: About one barcoded beta molecule per two T cells was the capture yield of template switching. Study-level results: With age, beta diversity per million T cells declined roughly linearly, significantly by 40. One million T cells yielded diversity estimates that were considered underestimates.

It was with a sample-barcoded 5' primer and a J-beta primer mix that a second PCR of roughly 7 to 11 cycles was run. Through a template-switch adaptor with 12 random nucleotides, each cDNA molecule received a tag. TCRdb fed the 5' RACE reads into MiXCR, producing one record per CDR3 protein. The table records hundreds of thousands of distinct CDR3 sequences, more than 45% of them present only once. There are a few counts of this clonotype. Antigen: not known. The specimen sequenced was blood. The clonotype comes from a man younger than 45 in good health.

CDR3 sequence reads: CAISSGDRGNSPLHF. The DNA for the CDR3 is TGTGCCATCAGCTCAGGCGACAGGGGAAATTCACCCCTCCACTTT. The rearrangement uses TRBV10-3 and TRBJ1-6, with TRBD1 matching over 8 bases. The CDR3 loop spans 15 amino acids. The junction had 8 bases not matched to a gene; V was cut back by 6 bases and J by 7 bases. Germline lookup yields CDR1 ENHRY and CDR2 SYGVKD.